Presented here are 31 T cell receptor beta chains from one specimen sequenced in a study of Ad26.COV2.S vaccination and SARS-CoV-2 variants. Documented treatment: around 19 received Ad26.COV2.S at low or high dose, single or two shots; roughly five received placebo; per-sample allocation not given. Day 63 following the first vaccine or placebo injection was when the samples were taken. Some clones are missing from TCRdb's copy, which holds only in-frame ones; the method was immunoSEQ multiplex PCR. The sample consists of a few hundred thousand clones, roughly four fifths of them appearing once. Sequenced here: peripheral blood, sampled in a trial of Ad26.COV2.S vaccine versus placebo. The source of these receptors is a person between 18 and 65 years old who received the Ad26.COV2.S COVID-19 vaccine or a placebo.

The rearrangement links TRBV2 to TRBJ2-5; 11 nucleotides align to TRBD2. The germline V gene encodes CDR1 SNHLY and CDR2 FYNNEI. V lost 6 bases, J lost 3 bases, and 15 bases stayed unmatched. The CDR3 runs to 18 residues. CDR3 protein: CASSQRGASGRFKETQYF. CDR3 DNA sequence: TGTGCCAGCAGCCAAAGGGGGGCTAGCGGGAGGTTTAAAGAGACCCAGTACTTC.

This clone appeared a single time. The genes are TRBV5-1 and TRBJ2-5, with D possibly being TRBD1 (7 bases). Trimming stripped 0 bases from V and 7 bases from J, with 16 bases between. The CDR3 has 15 amino acids. CDR1 and CDR2 from the germline V gene are SGHRS and YFSETQ. This CDR3 is CASSLEAGGHGTQYF. For the CDR3, the DNA is TGCGCCAGCAGCTTGGAGGCAGGGGGGCATGGGACCCAGTACTTC.

The gene calls are TRBV14 and TRBJ2-3, with TRBD2 matching 11 bases. V lost 4 bases, J lost 3 bases, and 18 bases stayed unmatched. Looked up from germline, CDR1 is SGHDN and CDR2 is FVKESK. This CDR3 region has 20 residues. The CDR3 DNA sequence: TGTGCCAGCAGCCCCTGGGCCCACATAGCGGGAGGGCGGAGGACAGATACGCAGTATTTT. It encodes CASSPWAHIAGGRRTDTQYF.

The chain couples TRBV30 to TRBJ1-2, with D unresolved. Trimming took off 1 base at V and 2 bases at J, with 8 bases between the two ends. This CDR3 contains 13 residues. Germline V gene sequence: CDR1 GTSNPN, CDR2 SVGIG (reference sequence). CDR3 in DNA: TGTGCCTGGAGTGCGGGCAACAACTATGGCTACACCTTC. This codes for CAWSAGNNYGYTF.

The chain is built from TRBV19 and TRBJ2-7, with a tentative D call TRBD1 (5 bases). Trimming left V 5 bases short and J 2 bases short, with 10 bases between. The germline CDR1 and CDR2 sequences are LNHDA and SQIVND (reference sequence). The CDR3 is 13 residues long. For the CDR3, the DNA is TGTGCCAGTAGTCCGACAGAAGCCTACGAGCAGTACTTC. Amino acids: CASSPTEAYEQYF.

The chain uses TRBV7-2 and TRBJ2-2, with D unresolved. V lost 7 bases to trimming and J lost 0 bases, with 6 bases between them. Germline V gene lookup returns CDR1 SGHTA and CDR2 FQGNSA. The CDR3 has 13 amino acids. This CDR3 reads CASNTANTGELFF. DNA of the CDR3: TGTGCCAGCAATACGGCGAACACCGGGGAGCTGTTTTTT.

The chain recombines TRBV6-5 with TRBJ2-2; no clear D gene. Germline-derived CDR1 and CDR2 are MNHEY and SVGAGI. V was cut by 6 bases and J by 3 bases, with 8 bases left in between. This CDR3 has 13 residues. The CDR3 loop reads CASSLRDTGELFF. The CDR3 DNA is TGTGCCAGCAGCCTTAGGGACACCGGGGAGCTGTTTTTT.

This chain connects TRBV6-2 or TRBV6-3 to TRBJ2-3; D remains ambiguous. V dropped 2 bases and J dropped 7 bases, with 4 bases sitting between them. CDR1 is MNHEY, CDR2 SVGEGT, per germline. The CDR3 length is 11 residues. The CDR3 DNA reads as TGTGCCAGCAGTTACAGGAATACGCAGTATTTT. It is translated as CASSYRNTQYF.

J is TRBJ2-7 and V is TRBV27; TRBD1 matches at 9 bases. The germline CDR1 and CDR2 sequences are MNHEY and SMNVEV (reference sequence). Germline trimming cut 5 bases from V and 0 bases from J; bases unmatched to any gene: 8. The CDR3 is 16 amino acids. DNA for the CDR3: TGTGCCAGCAGTGGGATAGGACAGGGGAGCTCCTACGAGCAGTACTTC. Translating gives CASSGIGQGSSYEQYF.

The chain links TRBV2 to TRBJ2-7, with 9 bases fitting TRBD2. V lost 6 bases, J lost 4 bases, and 10 bases stayed unmatched. Germline CDR1 SNHLY, CDR2 FYNNEI. This CDR3 region has 15 residues. The CDR3 sequence: CASRNALAGSYEQYF. Here the CDR3 DNA reads TGTGCCAGCAGGAATGCTCTAGCGGGAAGTTACGAGCAGTACTTC.

This clone came up once. J is TRBJ1-1 and V is TRBV7-3; tentative D call: TRBD1 (6 bases). The germline V gene has CDR1 SGHTA and CDR2 FQGTGA. The CDR3 is 14 amino acids. The V gene lost 5 bases and the J gene lost 6 bases, with 16 bases spanning the gap. The CDR3 sequence is CASSPKQGSAEAFF. CDR3 sequence (DNA): TGTGCCAGCAGCCCCAAACAGGGTTCGGCTGAAGCTTTCTTT.

V is TRBV7-3 and J is TRBJ2-1; 9 nucleotides align to TRBD2. V was clipped by 1 base and J by 2 bases; unmatched bases: 9. Germline V lookup: CDR1 SGHTA, CDR2 FQGTGA. The CDR3 spans 18 residues. The CDR3: CASSLNRAGGLPYNEQFF. In DNA, the CDR3 is TGTGCCAGCAGCTTAAATCGCGCGGGGGGGCTCCCCTACAATGAGCAGTTCTTC.

This sequence joins TRBV7-3 and TRBJ2-7; a possible D gene is TRBD2 (6 bases). This CDR3 region has 14 residues. V shed 4 bases and J shed 6 bases, with 16 bases lying between them. Germline V CDR1 and CDR2: SGHTA, FQGTGA. The CDR3 sequence is CASSYVGPGGEQYF. The CDR3 nucleotides are TGTGCCAGCAGCTACGTAGGGCCCGGGGGCGAGCAGTACTTC.

The chain recombines TRBV6-5 with TRBJ1-1; a weak D match, TRBD1 (5 bases). The CDR3 runs 12 residues. V was clipped by 1 base and J by 12 bases, with 12 bases between them. The germline CDR1 and CDR2 sequences are MNHEY and SVGAGI. DNA of the CDR3: TGTGCCAGCAGTTACTTAGGGGTGGGAACTTTCTTT. Its protein product is CASSYLGVGTFF.

Points on this clone: The junction departs from the called germline gene at one end, perhaps through a read error. The J gene is TRBJ1-1, the V gene TRBV15, with TRBD1 as a possible D gene (5 bases). The CDR3 is made up of 16 amino acids. Germline loops: CDR1 LNHNV, CDR2 YYDKDF (reference sequence). CDR3 loop: CAASRDAGRLNTEAFF. CDR3 coding DNA: TGTGCCGCCAGCAGAGATGCGGGACGGTTGAACACTGAAGCTTTCTTT.

CDR3 coding DNA: TGCGCCAGCAGCCAAGGAGTCATCCGGGGATACACAGATACGCAGTATTTT. Protein sequence: CASSQGVIRGYTDTQYF. This chain joins TRBV4-3 and TRBJ2-3, with a possible D match to TRBD2 (5 bases). The CDR3 runs to 17 residues. V was clipped by 1 base and J by 2 bases, with 16 bases between them. Germline V gene sequence: CDR1 LGHNA, CDR2 YSLEER.

On this clone itself: One junction end does not reproduce the germline sequence, and a read error may be involved. The chain couples TRBV12-3 or TRBV12-4 to TRBJ2-7; D remains unclear. The CDR3 length is 12 residues. The CDR3 region has the DNA TGTGCCAGCAGTGGATCATCCTTCGAGCAGTACTTC. As protein: CASSGSSFEQYF.

Turning to this clone: Other DNA sequences in this sample translate to the same CDR3. V is TRBV6-2 or TRBV6-3 and J is TRBJ1-2, with D unresolved. CDR3 length equals 12 residues. V was trimmed by 2 bases and J by 4 bases, leaving 5 bases between them. Germline V gene lookup returns CDR1 MNHEY and CDR2 SVGEGT. The CDR3 DNA is TGTGCCAGCAGTTACCGAGGCTATGGCTACACCTTC. Its protein is CASSYRGYGYTF.

J is TRBJ1-2 and V is TRBV19; D is uncertain. This CDR3 contains 14 residues. Per germline, CDR1 LNHDA and CDR2 SQIVND (reference sequence). The V end was cut by 6 bases, the J end by 6 bases, with 17 bases between. The CDR3, as DNA: TGTGCCAGTAGCGTCCTTGTCCGGGTCAATGGCTACACCTTC. Residues: CASSVLVRVNGYTF.

The chain combines TRBV28 with TRBJ1-1; D uncertain. Trimming pared 3 bases from V and 5 bases from J, leaving 10 bases between. CDR1 is MDHEN, CDR2 SYDVKM, per germline. The CDR3 runs to 13 residues. The CDR3 is CASSLPLRTEAFF. The CDR3 DNA is TGTGCCAGCAGTTTGCCTCTAAGGACTGAAGCTTTCTTT.

The chain is built from TRBV18 and TRBJ1-1, with 9 bases matching TRBD1. Germline V gives CDR1 KGHSH, CDR2 LQKENI. The V segment lost 3 bases and the J segment 2 bases; nucleotides outside the gene matches: 4. The CDR3 totals 15 residues. The CDR3, as DNA: TGTGCCAGCTCACCCGGACAGGGGATTAACACTGAAGCTTTCTTT. It codes for CASSPGQGINTEAFF.

In this sample, this clone turned up once. V and J are TRBV30 and TRBJ1-2, with D perhaps TRBD1 (5 bases). Between the trimmed V and J ends, which lost 3 bases and 5 bases, there was a span of 13 bases. This CDR3 has 13 amino acids. CDR1 GTSNPN and CDR2 SVGIG come from the germline V gene (reference sequence). DNA of the CDR3: TGTGCCTGGAGACAAATTGCAGGGTATGGCTACACCTTC. Its translation: CAWRQIAGYGYTF.

This chain connects TRBV6-2 or TRBV6-3 to TRBJ2-1; the D gene is possibly TRBD1 (6 bases). Germline V gene lookup returns CDR1 MNHEY and CDR2 SVGEGT. V lost 5 bases to trimming and J lost 6 bases, with 17 bases between them. The CDR3 is made up of 15 amino acids. The CDR3 loop reads CASSDRGLRGNEQFF. The CDR3 nucleotides are TGTGCCAGCAGTGACCGAGGCCTCAGGGGCAATGAGCAGTTCTTC.

The rearrangement joins TRBV19 to TRBJ1-5, with a weak D call TRBD1 (5 bases). This CDR3 contains 14 residues. The V gene lost 5 bases and the J gene lost 4 bases, with 12 bases spanning the gap. The V gene's germline CDR1 is LNHDA and CDR2 SQIVND (reference sequence). Written as DNA, the CDR3 is TGTGCCAGTAGTCAGGGCCTAATAAATCAGCCCCAGCATTTT. Its protein product is CASSQGLINQPQHF.

Regarding this clone: One junction end does not reproduce the germline sequence, and a read error may be involved. The chain uses TRBV11-2 and TRBJ2-4; the match to TRBD2 covers 8 bases. Germline lookup yields CDR1 SGHAT and CDR2 FQNNGV. This CDR3 is 14 amino acids long. For the CDR3, the DNA is TGTGCCAGCAGCTTAGGGAGTGGGACTAGAGGGGAGGGCTTC. Protein product: CASSLGSGTRGEGF.

The gene calls are TRBV5-1 and TRBJ2-1; 8 bases fit TRBD1. The length of the CDR3 is 13 residues. With 3 bases clipped from V and 8 bases from J, the junction kept 4 bases outside the gene matches. Germline V gene data show CDR1 as SGHRS and CDR2 as YFSETQ. The CDR3 DNA reads as TGCGCCAGCAGCTCGGGACAGGCAGATGAGCAGTTCTTC. Translating it yields CASSSGQADEQFF. Combining the CDR3 with reference TRBV5-1 and TRBJ2-1 gives the whole variable domain KAGVTQTPRYLIKTRGQQVTLSCSPISGHRSVSWYQQTPGQGLQFLFEYFSETQRNKGNFPGRFSGRQFSNSRSEMNVSTLELGDSALYLCASSSGQADEQFFGPGTRLTVL.

This chain links TRBV9 with TRBJ2-2; 7 bases align to TRBD1. The ends lost 5 bases at V and 5 bases at J; junction bases unmatched: 9. The CDR3 totals 15 residues. Per the germline V gene, CDR1 is SGDLS and CDR2 is YYNGEE. CDR3 in DNA: TGTGCCAGCAGACCCGGGACAGATATTACCGGGGAGCTGTTTTTT. It translates to CASRPGTDITGELFF.

This chain uses TRBV6-5 with TRBJ1-1; D unresolved. The germline V gene has CDR1 MNHEY and CDR2 SVGAGI. The CDR3 length is 14 residues. The ends were cut back, 6 bases at V and 1 base at J, with 12 bases in the middle. The CDR3 reads CASRNAHPNTEAFF. CDR3 DNA: TGTGCCAGCAGAAATGCTCATCCGAACACTGAAGCTTTCTTT.

The chain recombines TRBV7-3 with TRBJ2-5, with D uncertain. This CDR3 contains 12 residues. Germline V CDR1 and CDR2: SGHTA, FQGTGA. V lost 1 base and J lost 5, with 5 bases in between. The CDR3 spells CASSLSVETQYF. The CDR3 bases are TGTGCCAGCAGCTTAAGTGTCGAGACCCAGTACTTC.

V gene TRBV19 combines with J gene TRBJ2-1; 8 positions agree with TRBD2. This CDR3 comprises 15 residues. The germline CDR1 and CDR2 sequences are LNHDA and SQIVND (reference sequence). Trimming at V came to 3 bases and at J to 8 bases, leaving 9 bases not matched to a gene. The CDR3 DNA sequence: TGTGCCAGTAGTATGAACAGCGGGAGTATATATGAGCAGTTCTTC. Translated, it gives CASSMNSGSIYEQFF.

This sequence joins TRBV15 and TRBJ1-2; D might be TRBD1 (6 bases). V lost 0 bases and J lost 4, with 15 bases in between. The length of the CDR3 is 16 residues. CDR1 is LNHNV and CDR2 is YYDKDF in the germline V gene (reference sequence). For the CDR3, the DNA is TGTGCCACCAGCAGAGACAGGGGAGATGAACCCTATGGCTACACCTTC. As protein: CATSRDRGDEPYGYTF.